This T cell receptor beta chain originates from a study of T cell responses to AZD1222 COVID-19 vaccine. Sequencing was performed with immunoSEQ multiplex PCR; in TCRdb, only in-frame clones are kept and a portion is missing. Of approximately 130,000 clones in the sample, roughly 85% were seen once. From germline, CDR1 is SGHVS and CDR2 FQNEAQ. Trimming removed 5 bases from V and 2 bases from J, with 10 bases in between. This CDR3 is built from 14 residues. This clonotype originated in an adult in good health. The gene calls are TRBV7-8 and TRBJ2-1, with TRBD2 as a possible D gene (6 bases). Sequenced here: peripheral blood, sampled on day 0 of AZD1222 vaccination. The CDR3 loop reads CASSKAGPYNEQFF. The CDR3 coding sequence is TGTGCCAGCAGCAAAGCGGGCCCCTACAATGAGCAGTTCTTC.